This T cell receptor (beta chain) was sequenced during a study of blood T cell repertoires in COVID-19. About the research overall: Some COVID-19 samples were acute and others convalescent; all came from the United States, Italy and Spain.

Authors' processing steps: Researchers report that nucleated cell counts were estimated from reference gene primer amplification. Using immunoSEQ multiplex PCR, the repertoire was profiled, and TCRdb retains in-frame clones only, with some absent. For V, J and clone size, that table is used; D and trimming come from the DNA. The sample lists approximately 100,000 clones, around nine tenths occurring once. The CDR3 has 14 residues. Trimming removed 6 bases from V and 3 bases from J, with 14 bases in between. From germline, CDR1 is MNHEY and CDR2 SVGAGI. The V gene is TRBV6-5, the J gene TRBJ1-2, with D possibly TRBD1 on 6 matching bases. The sample was peripheral blood. The receptor was derived from a human donor in a cohort sampled during active COVID-19. CDR3 coding DNA: TGTGCCAGCAGATCCGGGGCAGGGGACTATGGCTACACCTTC. Its translation: CASRSGAGDYGYTF.